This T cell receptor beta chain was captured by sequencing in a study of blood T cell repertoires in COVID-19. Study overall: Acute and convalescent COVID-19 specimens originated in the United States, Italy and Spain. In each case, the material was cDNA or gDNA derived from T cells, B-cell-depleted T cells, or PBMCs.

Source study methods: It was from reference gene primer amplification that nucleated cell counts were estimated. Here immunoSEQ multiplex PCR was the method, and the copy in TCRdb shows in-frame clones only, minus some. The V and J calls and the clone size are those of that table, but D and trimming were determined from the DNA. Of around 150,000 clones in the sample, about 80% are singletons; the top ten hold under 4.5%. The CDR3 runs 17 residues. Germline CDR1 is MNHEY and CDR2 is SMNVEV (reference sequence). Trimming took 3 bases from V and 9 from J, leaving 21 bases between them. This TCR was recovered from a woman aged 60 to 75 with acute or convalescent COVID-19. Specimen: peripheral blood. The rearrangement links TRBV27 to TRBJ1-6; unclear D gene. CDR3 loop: CASSFHSAGISGSPLHF. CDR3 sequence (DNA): TGTGCCAGCAGTTTCCATTCCGCGGGGATCTCAGGTTCACCCCTCCACTTT.